Listed below are T cell receptor beta chains from one sample, sequenced in a study of OX40 agonist ivuxolimab in advanced cancers. Assay: immunoSEQ multiplex PCR; the TCRdb copy retains only in-frame clones and omits some. The sample includes some 60,000 clones, 85% of them seen just once. The specimen was CD4+ or CD8+ T cells sorted from blood, collected in a trial of the OX40 agonist ivuxolimab. These receptors were taken from an adult with an advanced solid tumor such as melanoma, head and neck, liver or kidney cancer. CDR3s include the opening cysteine and the closing phenylalanine or tryptophan. The D gene is left open where the match is weak. The size of a clone is reported for some rows only, either as once, few or many, or as a class for expanded clones.

j_gene: TRBJ2-1
v_gene: TRBV6-5
d_gene: .
abundance: once
CDR3nt: TGTGCCAGCAGTTACAGGGCGAGCTCCTACAATGAGCAGTTCTTC
CDR3aa: CASSYRASSYNEQFF

j_gene: TRBJ2-5
v_gene: TRBV28
d_gene: .
abundance: .
CDR3nt: TGTGCCAGCAGTCCCCCGGGGGTGCAAGAGACCCAGTACTTC
CDR3aa: CASSPPGVQETQYF

j_gene: TRBJ2-3
v_gene: TRBV29-1
d_gene: .
abundance: .
CDR3nt: TGCAGCGTTGAAGGCCTCAGGGGAGTTGGCACAGATACGCAGTATTTT
CDR3aa: CSVEGLRGVGTDTQYF

j_gene: TRBJ2-7
v_gene: TRBV10-3
d_gene: .
abundance: .
CDR3nt: TGTGCCATCAGTGAGTCGGACTACGAGCAGTACTTC
CDR3aa: CAISESDYEQYF

j_gene: TRBJ1-4
v_gene: TRBV2
d_gene: .
abundance: once
CDR3nt: TGTGCCAGCAGTGACAGCTGGGAAAAACTGTTTTTT
CDR3aa: CASSDSWEKLFF

j_gene: TRBJ2-7
v_gene: TRBV9
d_gene: .
abundance: .
CDR3nt: TGTGCCAGCAGCGGAGGTGGCTTAACAACCTACGAGCAGTACTTC
CDR3aa: CASSGGGLTTYEQYF

j_gene: TRBJ1-1
v_gene: TRBV9
d_gene: TRBD1
abundance: once
CDR3nt: TGTGCCAGCAGCGCCCGGGACAGGGGGCGCGGGAACACTGAAGCTTTCTTT
CDR3aa: CASSARDRGRGNTEAFF

j_gene: TRBJ1-3
v_gene: TRBV18
d_gene: .
abundance: .
CDR3nt: TGTGCCAGCTCAACTTGGACAGAGTCTGGAAACACCATATATTTT
CDR3aa: CASSTWTESGNTIYF

j_gene: TRBJ2-2
v_gene: TRBV27
d_gene: .
abundance: few
CDR3nt: TGTGCCAGCCTTGGGTCTCCGGGGGAGCTGTTTTTT
CDR3aa: CASLGSPGELFF

j_gene: TRBJ2-5
v_gene: TRBV18
d_gene: .
abundance: .
CDR3nt: TGTGCCAGCTCACCAACGGCTAGCACGGGAGAGACCCAGTACTTC
CDR3aa: CASSPTASTGETQYF

j_gene: TRBJ1-1
v_gene: TRBV6-6
d_gene: .
abundance: .
CDR3nt: TGTGCCAGCAGTTACGGGGGACCCATGAACACTGAAGCTTTCTTT
CDR3aa: CASSYGGPMNTEAFF

j_gene: TRBJ2-1
v_gene: TRBV4-1
d_gene: .
abundance: .
CDR3nt: TGCGCCAGCAGCCAAGATGCAAGGGTGGGCTACAATGAGCAGTTCTTC
CDR3aa: CASSQDARVGYNEQFF

j_gene: TRBJ1-1
v_gene: TRBV6-1
d_gene: TRBD1
abundance: .
CDR3nt: TGTGCCAGCAGTGAGGGGAGGGGGCTCAACACTGAAGCTTTCTTT
CDR3aa: CASSEGRGLNTEAFF

j_gene: TRBJ2-7
v_gene: TRBV11-1
d_gene: TRBD2
abundance: .
CDR3nt: TGTGCCAGCAGCTCCAGCGGGGGAGGTGGCGAGCAGTACTTC
CDR3aa: CASSSSGGGGEQYF

j_gene: TRBJ2-7
v_gene: TRBV5-6
d_gene: TRBD2
abundance: .
CDR3nt: TGTGCCAGCAGCTGGGGGGCCGTAGCGGGGAGCTCCTACGAGCAGTACTTC
CDR3aa: CASSWGAVAGSSYEQYF

j_gene: TRBJ1-1
v_gene: TRBV25-1
d_gene: .
abundance: .
CDR3nt: TGTGCCAGCAGTGATGGCAGGGGTGCTGAAGCTTTCTTT
CDR3aa: CASSDGRGAEAFF

j_gene: TRBJ2-5
v_gene: TRBV7-9
d_gene: TRBD1
abundance: .
CDR3nt: TGTGCCAGCAGCTTAGGGTCCGGGACAGGGGAAGAGACCCAGTACTTC
CDR3aa: CASSLGSGTGEETQYF

j_gene: TRBJ2-1
v_gene: TRBV18
d_gene: TRBD2
abundance: .
CDR3nt: TGTGCCAGCTCACCGGGCCTAGCGGGAGGGGAGCAGTTCTTC
CDR3aa: CASSPGLAGGEQFF

j_gene: TRBJ2-3
v_gene: TRBV28
d_gene: .
abundance: few
CDR3nt: TGTGCCAGCAGCAAGGGGGACACAGATACGCAGTATTTT
CDR3aa: CASSKGDTDTQYF

j_gene: TRBJ1-4
v_gene: TRBV28
d_gene: TRBD1
abundance: .
CDR3nt: TGTGCCAGCGCAAACAGGGGCGCGCATGAAAAACTGTTTTTT
CDR3aa: CASANRGAHEKLFF

j_gene: TRBJ1-4
v_gene: TRBV28
d_gene: .
abundance: .
CDR3nt: TGTGCCAGCATGCCTCCCTCTGGAACTAATGAAAAACTGTTTTTT
CDR3aa: CASMPPSGTNEKLFF

j_gene: TRBJ2-5
v_gene: TRBV7-7
d_gene: .
abundance: .
CDR3nt: TGTGCTAGCAGCTTATCTCCAGGGAGGCAAGAGACCCAGTACTTC
CDR3aa: CASSLSPGRQETQYF

j_gene: TRBJ2-2
v_gene: TRBV4-1
d_gene: TRBD2
abundance: .
CDR3nt: TGCGCCAGCAGCCTTACTAGCGAGGGGAACACCGGGGAGCTGTTTTTT
CDR3aa: CASSLTSEGNTGELFF

j_gene: TRBJ1-5
v_gene: TRBV29-1
d_gene: .
abundance: .
CDR3nt: TGCAGCGTTGAAAGCGGGGAGGGCCAGCCCCAGCATTTT
CDR3aa: CSVESGEGQPQHF

j_gene: TRBJ2-1
v_gene: TRBV6-6
d_gene: .
abundance: .
CDR3nt: TGTGCCAGCGGGTCGGGCGGGGTTACGTTCTTC
CDR3aa: CASGSGGVTFF

j_gene: TRBJ2-7
v_gene: TRBV2
d_gene: .
abundance: .
CDR3nt: TGTGCCAGCAGCCGCCGCGGGTACGAGCAGTACTTC
CDR3aa: CASSRRGYEQYF

j_gene: TRBJ1-5
v_gene: TRBV16
d_gene: .
abundance: few
CDR3nt: TGTGCCAGCAGCCAAACTCAGGGGCAGGGTCAGCCCCAGCATTTT
CDR3aa: CASSQTQGQGQPQHF

j_gene: TRBJ2-2
v_gene: TRBV14
d_gene: .
abundance: .
CDR3nt: TGTGCCAGCAGCCAAGCTCCGAGCACCGGGGAGCTGTTTTTT
CDR3aa: CASSQAPSTGELFF

j_gene: TRBJ1-2
v_gene: TRBV6-5
d_gene: TRBD1
abundance: few
CDR3nt: TGTGCCAGCAGCGCCGGGACAGCCTCTAACTATGGCTACACCTTC
CDR3aa: CASSAGTASNYGYTF

j_gene: TRBJ1-5
v_gene: TRBV6-5
d_gene: .
abundance: .
CDR3nt: TGTGCCAGCTTCACGGTTGGTCAGCCCCAGCATTTT
CDR3aa: CASFTVGQPQHF

j_gene: TRBJ1-1
v_gene: TRBV11-2
d_gene: .
abundance: .
CDR3nt: TGTGCCAGCAGCTTAGATCGAATGCGAAGGAACACTGAAGCTTTCTTT
CDR3aa: CASSLDRMRRNTEAFF

j_gene: TRBJ2-3
v_gene: TRBV7-9
d_gene: .
abundance: .
CDR3nt: TGTGCCAGCACCCCATGGGGGGGACACTCAGATACGCAGTATTTT
CDR3aa: CASTPWGGHSDTQYF

j_gene: TRBJ1-1
v_gene: TRBV4-2
d_gene: .
abundance: .
CDR3nt: TGTGCCAGCAGGGGGGGGGAAGCTTTCTTT
CDR3aa: CASRGGEAFF

j_gene: TRBJ2-7
v_gene: TRBV7-9
d_gene: .
abundance: .
CDR3nt: TGTGCCAGCCGACCCTATCCACAGCAATCCTACGAGCAGTACTTC
CDR3aa: CASRPYPQQSYEQYF

j_gene: TRBJ1-5
v_gene: TRBV9
d_gene: .
abundance: .
CDR3nt: TGTGCCAGCAGCCCCGGTGGGAGGGGAGGCAATCAGCCCCAGCATTTT
CDR3aa: CASSPGGRGGNQPQHF

j_gene: TRBJ2-1
v_gene: TRBV2
d_gene: .
abundance: .
CDR3nt: TGTGCCAGCGGAAAGACACCGGGGCACAATGAGCAGTTCTTC
CDR3aa: CASGKTPGHNEQFF

j_gene: TRBJ2-1
v_gene: TRBV6-1
d_gene: TRBD2
abundance: .
CDR3nt: TGTGCCACCCTAGAGGGGACTAGTGGGATCAATGAGCAGTTCTTC
CDR3aa: CATLEGTSGINEQFF

j_gene: TRBJ1-5
v_gene: TRBV28
d_gene: TRBD1
abundance: few
CDR3nt: TGTGCCAGCAGTCCGGGACAGGGAATCCATCAGCCCCAGCATTTT
CDR3aa: CASSPGQGIHQPQHF

j_gene: TRBJ1-2
v_gene: TRBV6-5
d_gene: TRBD1
abundance: .
CDR3nt: TGTGCCAGCAGTTCCGGGACAGGGCGCTATGGCTACACCTTC
CDR3aa: CASSSGTGRYGYTF

j_gene: TRBJ1-5
v_gene: TRBV28
d_gene: .
abundance: .
CDR3nt: TGTGCCAGCAGTCGCCTCGGGCAGGAGAGGGATCAGCCCCAGCATTTT
CDR3aa: CASSRLGQERDQPQHF

j_gene: TRBJ2-3
v_gene: TRBV2
d_gene: TRBD2
abundance: .
CDR3nt: TGTGCCAGCAGATTACTAGCGGGGTCGGCAGATACGCAGTATTTT
CDR3aa: CASRLLAGSADTQYF

j_gene: TRBJ2-1
v_gene: TRBV14
d_gene: .
abundance: .
CDR3nt: TGTGCCAGCAGCCAATTGGGTTTTGAGCAGTTCTTC
CDR3aa: CASSQLGFEQFF